These 30 T cell receptor beta chains came from one sample sequenced in a study of blood T cells in healthy people across ages. The authors ran a second PCR of 7 to 11 cycles using a sample-barcoded 5' primer and a J-beta primer mix. From the 5' RACE reads, TCRdb called clonotypes with MiXCR, one entry per CDR3 protein. Seen here are around 900,000 distinct CDR3 sequences, roughly half observed once, and the top ten hold about 22%. Sample: blood. The receptors stem from a woman aged 55-69 years in good health.

The chain uses TRBV11-2 and TRBJ2-7; TRBD1 matches at 8 bases. Unmatched junction bases numbered 4, after V lost 1 base and J lost 2 bases. The germline gives CDR1 SGHAT, CDR2 FQNNGV. This CDR3 spans 15 amino acids. The CDR3 region has the DNA TGTGCCAGCAGCTTAGCTCTGGACAGGGCCTACGAGCAGTACTTC. Translating gives CASSLALDRAYEQYF.

The chain uses TRBV20-1 and TRBJ2-7, with 9 bases lining up with TRBD2. V trimming: 5 bases; J trimming: 0 bases; junction bases outside the gene matches: 5. The CDR3 loop spans 14 amino acids. From germline, CDR1 is DFQATT and CDR2 SNEGSKA (reference sequence). The CDR3 sequence: CSALSGRFSYEQYF. The DNA of the CDR3 is TGCAGTGCTCTTAGCGGGAGATTCTCCTACGAGCAGTACTTC.

This clonotype occurred a few times. The chain uses TRBV6-2 or TRBV6-3 and TRBJ2-7; 9 bases match TRBD1. The CDR3 extends over 14 amino acids. Germline CDR1 and CDR2: MNHEY and SVGEGT. Germline trimming cut 7 bases from V and 4 bases from J; bases unmatched to any gene: 8. The CDR3 is CASTGTGRMYEQYF. In DNA, the CDR3 is TGTGCCAGCACCGGGACAGGGAGAATGTACGAGCAGTACTTC.

V usage is TRBV27 and J usage is TRBJ2-7; unclear D gene. V lost 5 bases, J lost 7 bases, and 15 bases lay in between. The V gene's germline CDR1 is MNHEY and CDR2 SMNVEV (reference sequence). The CDR3 is 13 residues long. This chain's CDR3 is CASSVVDGWEQYF. The CDR3 nucleotides are TGTGCCAGCAGTGTAGTTGACGGCTGGGAGCAGTACTTC.

The J gene is TRBJ1-1, the V gene TRBV20-1; TRBD1 is a possible D gene (6 bases). This CDR3 comprises 13 residues. The V and J ends lost 1 base and 6 bases respectively, with 12 bases between them. Looked up from germline, CDR1 is DFQATT and CDR2 is SNEGSKA (reference sequence). The CDR3 bases are TGCAGTGCTAGAGGAGGAGGGGGTCCTGAAGCTTTCTTT. It encodes CSARGGGGPEAFF.

The rearrangement links TRBV7-2 to TRBJ2-3, with 10 nucleotides matching TRBD1. This CDR3 has 14 amino acids. V shed 5 bases, J shed 4 bases, and the junction held 3 bases outside the gene matches. Germline lookup yields CDR1 SGHTA and CDR2 FQGNSA. CDR3 in amino acids: CASSPTGGADTQYF. CDR3 in DNA: TGTGCCAGCAGCCCGACAGGGGGCGCAGATACGCAGTATTTT.

The rearrangement joins TRBV6-5 to TRBJ2-3; TRBD2 matches 8 bases. The CDR3 totals 15 residues. Trimming at V came to 4 bases and at J to 2 bases, leaving 5 bases not matched to a gene. Germline-derived CDR1 and CDR2 are MNHEY and SVGAGI. The CDR3 reads CASSFGRVPTDTQYF. The CDR3 DNA follows: TGTGCCAGCAGTTTCGGGAGGGTCCCCACAGATACGCAGTATTTT.

This clonotype has a handful of counts. This rearrangement joins TRBV6-6 to TRBJ1-6; TRBD1 matches 7 bases. CDR3 size: 16 residues. The germline V gene has CDR1 MNHNY and CDR2 SVGAGI (reference sequence). V lost 5 bases, J lost 2 bases, and 6 bases stayed unmatched. This chain's CDR3 is CASSQQGQPYNSPLHF. As DNA, the CDR3 is TGTGCCAGCAGTCAACAGGGGCAGCCCTATAATTCACCCCTCCACTTT.

This CDR3 reads CASSPGTSGSPLLAKNIQYF. CDR3 nucleotides: TGTGCCAGCAGCCCGGGGACTAGCGGGAGTCCCCTCCTAGCCAAAAACATTCAGTACTTC. This sequence joins TRBV14 and TRBJ2-4; 14 nucleotides line up with TRBD2. Germline CDR1 SGHDN, CDR2 FVKESK. This CDR3 spans 20 amino acids. With 4 bases clipped from V and 0 bases from J, the junction kept 11 bases outside the gene matches.

V and J are TRBV15 and TRBJ2-7, with D hard to call. The V gene lost 3 bases and the J gene lost 2 bases, with 11 bases spanning the gap. Germline CDR1 reads LNHNV; CDR2 reads YYDKDF (reference sequence). The length of the CDR3 is 14 residues. The DNA for the CDR3 is TGTGCCACCAGCAGGGGGTTTGGGGCCTACGAGCAGTACTTC. Encoded protein: CATSRGFGAYEQYF.

This chain connects TRBV6-5 to TRBJ2-1; possible D gene TRBD1, 5 bases. CDR1 and CDR2 (germline): MNHEY, SVGAGI. The CDR3 contains 15 residues. Trimming took 6 bases from V and 4 from J, leaving 16 bases between them. The CDR3 nucleotides are TGTGCCAGCAGAAGGCGGACACACTTATACAATGAGCAGTTCTTC. Its translation is CASRRRTHLYNEQFF.

The chain combines TRBV10-3 with TRBJ2-3; perhaps TRBD1 as D (5 bases). The ends were cut back, 5 bases at V and 0 bases at J, with 12 bases in the middle. The CDR3 runs 15 residues. Germline-derived CDR1 and CDR2 are ENHRY and SYGVKD. CDR3 sequence (DNA): TGTGCCATCAGTTCCGACAGCTTTAGCACAGATACGCAGTATTTT. It yields the protein CAISSDSFSTDTQYF.

The chain carries TRBV20-1 and TRBJ1-6; TRBD1 matches 9 bases. After removal of 5 bases from V and 7 bases from J, the junction contained 9 bases not matched to a gene. The germline V gene has CDR1 DFQATT and CDR2 SNEGSKA (reference sequence). There are 15 residues in the CDR3. The CDR3 loop is CSAGISGQGNSPLHF. Written as DNA, the CDR3 is TGCAGTGCTGGAATCTCGGGACAGGGAAATTCACCCCTCCACTTT.

The CDR3 reads CASSYYKDSYEQYF. The CDR3 bases are TGTGCCAGCAGTTACTACAAGGACTCCTACGAGCAGTACTTC. The V call is TRBV6-5, the J call TRBJ2-7; no firm D call. CDR1 and CDR2 (germline): MNHEY, SVGAGI. The CDR3 is made up of 14 amino acids. Deletions cut 1 base from V and 0 bases from J, with 7 bases between.

This chain joins TRBV7-9 and TRBJ2-2; D perhaps matches TRBD2 (6 bases). CDR1 is SEHNR and CDR2 is FQNEAQ in the germline V gene (reference sequence). This CDR3 is 14 amino acids long. V lost 5 bases and J 7 bases, leaving 14 bases between the germline ends. Here the CDR3 DNA reads TGTGCCAGCAGCGCCAGAACGGGAGTCGGGGAGCTGTTTTTT. It translates to CASSARTGVGELFF.

This clonotype was counted only a few times. The chain has TRBV4-2 and TRBJ2-1; 13 nucleotides align to TRBD2. V dropped 6 bases and J dropped 2; count of bases not matched to a gene: 4. This CDR3 contains 16 residues. CDR1 is LGHNA and CDR2 is YNFKEQ in the germline V gene. For the CDR3, the DNA is TGTGCCAGCAGTCGAGGACTAGCGGGAGCCTACAATGAGCAGTTCTTC. It yields the protein CASSRGLAGAYNEQFF.

This chain joins TRBV28 and TRBJ2-5, with D possibly being TRBD1 (6 bases). CDR3 size: 16 residues. The germline CDR1 and CDR2 sequences are MDHEN and SYDVKM. Deletions cut 5 bases from V and 5 bases from J, with 21 bases between. The CDR3 sequence: CASSLFTGTRQETQYF. The CDR3 DNA reads as TGTGCCAGCAGTCTCTTCACCGGGACAAGGCAGGAGACCCAGTACTTC.

This rearrangement joins TRBV12-3 or TRBV12-4 to TRBJ2-5; 7 positions match TRBD2. The CDR3 is made up of 16 amino acids. V lost 5 bases and J lost 5; bases outside the gene matches: 14. The CDR3 protein is CASSLTSGTTGETQYF. The CDR3 nucleotides are TGTGCCAGCAGTCTCACCTCCGGGACTACCGGCGAGACCCAGTACTTC.

The chain has TRBV10-3 and TRBJ2-3; 8 bases fit TRBD2. From germline, CDR1 is ENHRY and CDR2 SYGVKD. With 0 bases clipped from V and 4 bases from J, the junction kept 9 bases outside the gene matches. The CDR3 consists of 17 residues. CDR3 DNA: TGTGCCATCAGTGAGTCGACAAGCGGGAGAGGGGCAGATACGCAGTATTTT. It translates to CAISESTSGRGADTQYF.

The chain is built from TRBV20-1 and TRBJ1-1, with D unclear. Germline V lookup: CDR1 DFQATT, CDR2 SNEGSKA (reference sequence). This CDR3 has 11 residues. The CDR3: CKAGVNTEAFF. CDR3 DNA sequence: TGCAAAGCTGGGGTGAACACTGAAGCTTTCTTT.

This clonotype showed up just a few times. The chain is built from TRBV4-1 and TRBJ1-2; tentative D call: TRBD1 (5 bases). The CDR3 loop spans 16 amino acids. Trimming removed 3 bases at V and 4 bases at J, with 18 bases between. Germline CDR1 reads MGHRA; CDR2 reads YSYEKL. The DNA for the CDR3 is TGCGCCAGCAGCCAGGACATGGGGCAGAACCTCTATGGCTACACCTTC. Its translation is CASSQDMGQNLYGYTF.

Only a few counts were recorded for this clonotype. The junction departs from germline at one end; a sequencing error may be responsible. CDR3 DNA sequence: TGTGCCAGTAGCCCACTAGCTGGGGACACAGATACGCAGTATTTT. Protein product: CASSPLAGDTDTQYF. The chain joins TRBV3-1 to TRBJ2-3; D is perhaps TRBD2 (6 bases). The length of the CDR3 is 15 residues. CDR1 and CDR2 (germline): LGHDT, YNNKEL (reference sequence).

J is TRBJ2-7 and V is TRBV5-6; D assignment may be TRBD1 or TRBD2 (5 bases each). Looked up from germline, CDR1 is SGHDT and CDR2 is YYEEEE. The CDR3 covers 17 residues. Trimming took off 4 bases at V and 7 bases at J, with 27 bases between the two ends. The CDR3 DNA reads as TGTGCCAGCAGCACCGAGGGGTTTGTGTGGGCCTACAATGAGCAGTACTTC. Amino acids: CASSTEGFVWAYNEQYF. The full variable domain, rest sourced from reference TRBV5-6 and TRBJ2-7, is DAGVTQSPTHLIKTRGQQVTLRCSPKSGHDTVSWYQQALGQGPQFIFQYYEEEERQRGNFPDRFSGHQFPNYSSELNVNALLLGDSALYLCASSTEGFVWAYNEQYFGPGTRLTVT.

This clonotype was observed a few times. The chain has TRBV18 and TRBJ2-7, with unresolved D. The CDR3 length is 16 residues. The V end was cut by 2 bases, the J end by 0 bases, with 14 bases between. Germline assignment: CDR1 KGHSH and CDR2 LQKENI. CDR3 loop: CASSPSPGRSSYEQYF. CDR3 DNA sequence: TGTGCCAGCTCACCATCTCCCGGCAGAAGCTCCTACGAGCAGTACTTC.

This clonotype was found many times. The chain is built from TRBV5-1 and TRBJ1-2; D is perhaps TRBD1 (5 bases). Germline CDR1 SGHRS, CDR2 YFSETQ. The CDR3 runs to 16 residues. V lost 0 bases and J lost 5, with 17 bases in between. This CDR3 reads CASSLDFRAREYGYTF. The CDR3 nucleotides are TGCGCCAGCAGCTTGGACTTCAGGGCCAGGGAGTATGGCTACACCTTC.

This sequence joins TRBV5-1 and TRBJ1-2, with 7 bases that match TRBD1. This CDR3 is 14 amino acids long. Germline V gene lookup returns CDR1 SGHRS and CDR2 YFSETQ. V lost 5 bases and J lost 8; bases outside the gene matches: 12. The CDR3 region has the DNA TGCGCCAGCAGGTGGGACAGTAGTTCTGACGGCTACACCTTC. Encoded protein: CASRWDSSSDGYTF.

The gene calls are TRBV7-9 and TRBJ2-7; TRBD2 matches 7 bases. Per the germline V gene, CDR1 is SEHNR and CDR2 is FQNEAQ (reference sequence). V lost 2 bases, J lost 2 bases, and 6 bases stayed unmatched. This CDR3 has 15 amino acids. The CDR3 is CASSLTPREPYEQYF. CDR3 DNA sequence: TGTGCCAGCAGCTTAACGCCGCGGGAGCCCTACGAGCAGTACTTC.

This rearrangement joins TRBV6-5 to TRBJ2-3, with D perhaps matching TRBD1 (6 bases). The CDR3 runs 14 residues. Germline loops: CDR1 MNHEY, CDR2 SVGAGI. The V end lost 6 bases, the J end lost 0 bases, and 10 bases lay between the germline ends. CDR3 in amino acids: CASSDGQSTDTQYF. CDR3 bases: TGTGCCAGCAGCGACGGACAGAGCACAGATACGCAGTATTTT.

The chain employs TRBV4-1 and TRBJ2-3; TRBD2 matches at 8 bases. The V gene's germline CDR1 is MGHRA and CDR2 YSYEKL. With V trimmed by 0 bases and J by 6 bases, 8 bases remained unmatched. The CDR3 sequence is 16 residues long. CDR3 sequence (DNA): TGCGCCAGCAGCCAAGAATACGGGAGGGCCGCGGATACGCAGTATTTT. Its protein is CASSQEYGRAADTQYF.

This clonotype was observed a few times. The gene calls are TRBV7-9 and TRBJ2-3; D might be TRBD1 or TRBD2, each matching 5 bases. The CDR3 contains 15 residues. Trimming left V 3 bases short and J 6 bases short, with 16 bases between. The germline CDR1 and CDR2 sequences are SEHNR and FQNEAQ (reference sequence). CDR3 amino acids: CASSFASGRGDTQYF. The DNA of the CDR3 is TGTGCCAGCAGCTTCGCGTCAGGGCGCGGGGATACGCAGTATTTT.